These T cell receptor beta chains were read from a single sample in a study of cytomegalovirus exposure and HLA in healthy donors. Sequencing was performed with immunoSEQ multiplex PCR; in TCRdb, only in-frame clones are kept and a portion is missing. The table for this sample gives approximately 40,000 clones. The material sequenced was PBMCs. The source is a woman in her thirties in good health and CMV-seronegative. The CDR3 runs from the conserved cysteine through the conserved F or W. The order of the fields is D gene, J gene, V gene, CDR3 protein, CDR3 DNA. A D gene is named only where the DNA matches it firmly.

>-|TRBJ2-7|TRBV7-3
CASSLTGGVGYEQYF
TGTGCCAGCAGCTTAACGGGGGGAGTCGGGTACGAGCAGTACTTC
>-|TRBJ1-2|TRBV6-5
CASRPDRSYYGYTF
TGTGCCAGCAGGCCCGACAGGTCCTACTATGGCTACACCTTC
>TRBD2|TRBJ2-2|TRBV5-1
CASTRTSGSGNTGELFF
TGCGCCAGCACTCGGACTAGCGGGAGCGGGAACACCGGGGAGCTGTTTTTT
>TRBD1|TRBJ2-7|TRBV12-5
CASGLPNGQGSCEQYF
TGTGCTAGTGGTTTACCAAATGGACAGGGCTCGTGCGAGCAGTACTTC
>TRBD1|TRBJ2-3|TRBV5-1
CASSRGTGTRSTDTQYF
TGCGCCAGCAGCCGGGGGACAGGTACTCGTAGCACAGATACGCAGTATTTT
>-|TRBJ2-7|TRBV30
CAWRAKGRASYEQYF
TGTGCCTGGAGGGCAAAGGGCAGGGCCTCCTACGAGCAGTACTTC
>TRBD1|TRBJ1-5|TRBV19
CASSGTGDSQPQHF
TGTGCCAGTAGCGGGACAGGGGATAGTCAGCCCCAGCATTTT
>TRBD1|TRBJ2-5|TRBV19
CASSTRDRGRKTQYF
TGTGCCAGTAGTACCCGGGACAGGGGGAGAAAGACCCAGTACTTC
>-|TRBJ1-1|TRBV7-8
CASALNPVRGTEAFF
TGTGCCAGTGCCCTCAATCCAGTCCGGGGGACTGAAGCTTTCTTT
>TRBD1|TRBJ1-2|TRBV4-3
CASSQERDRDYGYTF
TGCGCCAGCAGCCAAGAAAGGGACAGGGACTATGGCTACACCTTC
>TRBD1|TRBJ2-3|TRBV6-6
CASKRLGQGTDTQYF
TGTGCCAGCAAAAGACTGGGACAGGGAACAGATACGCAGTATTTT
>-|TRBJ2-7|TRBV30
CAWSPDSSYEQYF
TGTGCCTGGAGTCCTGACAGCTCCTACGAGCAGTACTTC
>-|TRBJ1-3|TRBV4-3
CASSQDRGPGNTIYF
TGCGCCAGCAGCCAAGATAGGGGCCCTGGAAACACCATATATTTT
>TRBD2|TRBJ2-4|TRBV4-1
CASSQVLAGAAKNIQYF
TGCGCCAGCAGCCAAGTGCTAGCGGGAGCCGCCAAAAACATTCAGTACTTC
>-|TRBJ2-3|TRBV30
CAGSVRAVPTDTQYF
TGTGCCGGGAGTGTGCGCGCGGTACCGACAGATACGCAGTATTTT
>-|TRBJ2-1|TRBV18
CASSLRDQGYNEQFF
TGTGCCAGCTCACTGCGGGACCAAGGATACAATGAGCAGTTCTTC